The clone carrying this T cell receptor beta chain was seen only a few times. What it binds is not known. This sample was included in a study of beta chain features in type 1 diabetes. Study summary: The samples had roughly 110,000,000 sorted cells examined in all. Findings of the study overall: Whether HLA type influences TCRB rearrangement remained unresolved here.

Staining for CD45RO/CCR7/CD25/CD127/CD95/CD27 allowed sorting of CD4+ naive, central memory, regulatory and stem cell-like memory cells. As every portion of the isolated RNA was reverse transcribed, the sequencing read expressed TCRB transcripts. Libraries were prepared by immunoSEQ multiplex PCR; TCRdb keeps only in-frame clonotypes and omits some of them. The sample records roughly 350,000 clones, approximately 10% being singletons. V lost 4 bases and J 5 bases, leaving 18 bases between the germline ends. CDR1 and CDR2 (germline): SGHNT, YYREEE (reference sequence). The CDR3 runs 16 residues. What was sequenced was naive CD4+ T cells from blood. The J gene is TRBJ1-4, the V gene TRBV5-4; maybe TRBD1 (5 bases). The sequence was collected from a woman aged 25 to 45 in good health. CDR3 coding DNA: TGTGCCAGCAGCCCCTCGGGGGGGAAGGGCAATGAAAAACTGTTTTTT. This encodes CASSPSGGKGNEKLFF.